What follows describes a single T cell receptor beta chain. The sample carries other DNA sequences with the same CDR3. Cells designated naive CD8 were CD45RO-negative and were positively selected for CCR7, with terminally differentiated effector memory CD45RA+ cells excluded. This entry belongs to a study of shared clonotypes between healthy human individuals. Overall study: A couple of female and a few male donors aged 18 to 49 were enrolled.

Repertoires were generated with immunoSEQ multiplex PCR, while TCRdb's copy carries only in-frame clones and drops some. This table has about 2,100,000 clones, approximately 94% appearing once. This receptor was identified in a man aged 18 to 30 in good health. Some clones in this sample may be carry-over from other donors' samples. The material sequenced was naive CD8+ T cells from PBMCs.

Here the CDR3 DNA reads TGTGCCTGGAGTGTAGGTGTCGGCTACACCTTC. Translating gives CAWSVGVGYTF. The chain couples TRBV30 to TRBJ1-2; D is uncertain. Germline assignment: CDR1 GTSNPN and CDR2 SVGIG (reference sequence). V lost 0 bases and J lost 8, with 7 bases in between. The length of the CDR3 is 11 residues.